The 32 T cell receptor beta chains presented below share a single source sample, sequenced in a study of CD39 and CD103 CD8 tumor-infiltrating T cells (dated by TCRdb to 2017 to 2018). Libraries were constructed by the immunoSEQ multiplex PCR assay. TCRdb retrieved this table from immuneACCESS and kept in-frame rearrangements only. Not all clones are present; in checked studies, unresolved V genes account for under half, and no reason is known for the remainder. The sample table lists roughly 5,100 clones, around 66% of them with a count of one. The ten largest account for 10% to 15% of the sample. Sequencing was done on a sample of CD8+ T cells sorted from blood. The cell subset or site label, read with the paper, signifies: total memory CD8 T cells (CD45RA-CCR7+/-) from blood or uninvolved lymph node. The receptors shown here come from a human donor with head and neck squamous cell carcinoma.

The rearrangement joins TRBV10-3 to TRBJ1-5, with D hard to call. V lost 2 bases and J 3 bases, leaving 8 bases between the germline ends. This CDR3 spans 14 amino acids. The germline gives CDR1 ENHRY, CDR2 SYGVKD. CDR3 DNA sequence: TGTGCCATCAGTGAGGGAGGGAACAATCAGCCCCAGCATTTT. It encodes CAISEGGNNQPQHF.

The chain carries TRBV30 and TRBJ1-1, with D perhaps TRBD1 (6 bases). The CDR3 consists of 15 residues. The V end lost 4 bases, the J end lost 3 bases, and 18 bases lay between the germline ends. Germline V gene lookup returns CDR1 GTSNPN and CDR2 SVGIG (reference sequence). CDR3 sequence reads: CAWIHREGKDTEAFF. Here the CDR3 DNA reads TGTGCCTGGATCCACAGGGAAGGGAAGGACACTGAAGCTTTCTTT.

V gene TRBV6-5 combines with J gene TRBJ2-5, with a tentative D call TRBD2 (5 bases). The CDR3 loop spans 15 amino acids. The V end lost 2 bases, the J end lost 1 base, and 11 bases lay between the germline ends. Germline lookup yields CDR1 MNHEY and CDR2 SVGAGI. The CDR3, as DNA: TGTGCCAGCAGTTACGGGAGCGGCCTCCAAGAGACCCAGTACTTC. Translation: CASSYGSGLQETQYF.

The J gene is TRBJ2-7, the V gene TRBV7-9; D unresolved. V lost 3 bases and J lost 5, with 11 bases in between. The CDR3 sequence is 13 residues long. Germline CDR1 and CDR2: SEHNR and FQNEAQ (reference sequence). Here the CDR3 reads CASSFRSYDEQYF. CDR3 DNA sequence: TGTGCCAGCAGCTTTCGTAGCTACGACGAGCAGTACTTC.

This clone was picked up a small number of times. The CDR3 bases are TGTGCCAGCAACGGCGATAGCGGGGGGGCCGACACCGGGGAGCTGTTTTTT. This translates into CASNGDSGGADTGELFF. The chain couples TRBV2 to TRBJ2-2; TRBD2 agrees at 11 bases. Germline V gene sequence: CDR1 SNHLY, CDR2 FYNNEI. The trim removed 7 bases at V and 3 bases at J, leaving 10 bases unmatched. This CDR3 comprises 17 residues.

This chain connects TRBV30 to TRBJ2-7; D possibly corresponds to TRBD1 (6 bases). The germline gives CDR1 GTSNPN, CDR2 SVGIG (reference sequence). This CDR3 is 13 amino acids long. Between the trimmed V and J ends, which lost 3 bases and 2 bases, there was a span of 11 bases. The CDR3 loop reads CAWSRGQTYEQYF. In nucleotides, the CDR3 is TGTGCCTGGAGCAGGGGTCAAACCTACGAGCAGTACTTC.

The chain links TRBV10-3 to TRBJ2-3, with 9 bases lining up with TRBD2. The CDR3 length is 18 residues. Germline V lookup: CDR1 ENHRY, CDR2 SYGVKD. The ends lost 2 bases at V and 2 bases at J; junction bases unmatched: 11. This chain's CDR3 is CAISEGPSGDSSTDTQYF. Here the CDR3 DNA reads TGTGCCATCAGTGAGGGGCCTAGCGGGGATTCCTCCACAGATACGCAGTATTTT.

The sample holds one count of this clone. The rearrangement uses TRBV10-1 and TRBJ2-1, with D hard to call. CDR3 length equals 14 residues. V was trimmed by 2 bases and J by 9 bases, leaving 14 bases between them. Germline V lookup: CDR1 WNHNN, CDR2 SYGVQD (reference sequence). The CDR3 protein is CASSETGSSGEQFF. The CDR3, as DNA: TGCGCCAGCAGTGAGACCGGCTCCTCGGGTGAGCAGTTCTTC.

The V gene is TRBV11-2, the J gene TRBJ2-4; no reliable D call. Germline V gives CDR1 SGHAT, CDR2 FQNNGV. The V end was cut by 3 bases, the J end by 7 bases, with 4 bases between. CDR3 length equals 11 residues. CDR3 DNA: TGTGCCAGCAGCTTCGGGAACATTCAGTACTTC. Encoded protein: CASSFGNIQYF.

This chain uses TRBV10-3 with TRBJ2-1; 15 nucleotides align to TRBD2. The V gene end was trimmed by 4 bases and the J gene end by 2 bases; junction bases not matched to a gene: 0. CDR1 and CDR2 from the germline V gene are ENHRY and SYGVKD. The CDR3 covers 16 residues. CDR3 protein: CAISGTSGGAYNEQFF. The CDR3 DNA follows: TGTGCCATCAGTGGGACTAGCGGGGGGGCCTACAATGAGCAGTTCTTC.

The V gene is TRBV6-1, the J gene TRBJ2-2; 13 positions agree with TRBD2. CDR1 is MNHNS and CDR2 is SASEGT in the germline V gene. The CDR3 covers 14 residues. J was trimmed by 6 bases and V by 10 bases; bases with no gene match: 5. The CDR3 loop is CATGLAGEAGELFF. As DNA, the CDR3 is TGTGCCACCGGACTAGCGGGGGAGGCCGGGGAGCTGTTTTTT.

This clone was counted only a few times. The chain combines TRBV7-8 with TRBJ1-1; no firm D call. Germline assignment: CDR1 SGHVS and CDR2 FQNEAQ. CDR3 length: 15 amino acids. V lost 5 bases and J lost 4, with 17 bases in between. Here the CDR3 reads CASSPFGGIGTEAFF. The CDR3, as DNA: TGTGCCAGCAGCCCATTCGGAGGGATTGGCACTGAAGCTTTCTTT.

The rearrangement links TRBV4-2 to TRBJ1-4, with a weak D call TRBD1 (5 bases). V lost 0 bases and J 5 bases, leaving 10 bases between the germline ends. The CDR3 totals 15 residues. Germline values: CDR1 LGHNA, CDR2 YNFKEQ. The CDR3 coding sequence is TGTGCCAGCAGCCAAGAAAAGGGACTGAATGAAAAACTGTTTTTT. It is translated as CASSQEKGLNEKLFF.

The CDR3 DNA reads TGTGCCAGCAGCAGGGGAGTTACCTCCTACAATGAGCAGTTCTTC. Translated: CASSRGVTSYNEQFF. This rearrangement joins TRBV25-1 to TRBJ2-1, with TRBD1 as a possible D gene (6 bases). Germline V gene lookup returns CDR1 MGHDK and CDR2 SYGVNS. The CDR3 loop spans 15 amino acids. The germline V and J ends were trimmed by 6 bases and 0 bases, with 12 bases remaining between them.

V is TRBV4-1 and J is TRBJ2-5, with a tentative D call TRBD2 (5 bases). Germline values: CDR1 MGHRA, CDR2 YSYEKL. Between the trimmed V and J ends, which lost 4 bases and 1 base, there was a span of 13 bases. This CDR3 is 15 amino acids long. The CDR3 loop is CASSLFEGLQETQYF. CDR3 in DNA: TGCGCCAGCAGCCTCTTCGAGGGTCTCCAAGAGACCCAGTACTTC.

J is TRBJ1-1 and V is TRBV12-5, with D uncertain. Germline CDR1 is LGHNT and CDR2 is FRNRAP. V was shortened by 6 bases and J by 1 base, with 9 bases between the two germline ends. This CDR3 is built from 13 residues. The CDR3 here is CASGEVPNTEAFF. The CDR3 DNA is TGTGCTAGTGGGGAGGTGCCGAACACTGAAGCTTTCTTT.

J is TRBJ2-7 and V is TRBV27, with TRBD2 matching 9 bases. Looked up from germline, CDR1 is MNHEY and CDR2 is SMNVEV (reference sequence). The CDR3 totals 14 residues. The ends lost 9 bases at V and 5 bases at J; junction bases unmatched: 11. The CDR3 reads CASRTSGSLNEQYF. The CDR3 coding sequence is TGTGCCAGTCGCACTAGCGGGTCCCTTAACGAGCAGTACTTC.

DNA for the CDR3: TGCAGCGGTGAGGACAGCTTCTCCTACGAGCAGTACTTC. It codes for CSGEDSFSYEQYF. The chain links TRBV29-1 to TRBJ2-7, with a tentative D call TRBD1 (6 bases). The CDR3 is 13 residues long. V was shortened by 7 bases and J by 0 bases, with 13 bases between the two germline ends. Germline V gene data show CDR1 as SQVTM and CDR2 as ANQGSEA.

The chain's CDR3 is CASGLRAGKYSNQPQHF. The CDR3 nucleotides are TGTGCCAGTGGTTTGCGGGCAGGCAAATATAGCAATCAGCCCCAGCATTTT. The V gene is TRBV19, the J gene TRBJ1-5; D remains unclear. The CDR3 is 17 amino acids. V gave up 8 bases and J gave up 0 bases, with 20 bases separating them. Per germline, CDR1 LNHDA and CDR2 SQIVND (reference sequence). The full variable domain, with the rest looked up from reference TRBV19 and TRBJ1-5, is DGGITQSPKYLFRKEGQNVTLSCEQNLNHDAMYWYRQDPGQGLRLIYYSQIVNDFQKGDIAEGYSVSREKKESFPLTVTSAQKNPTAFYLCASGLRAGKYSNQPQHFGDGTRLSIL.

This rearrangement joins TRBV13 to TRBJ2-1, with a tentative D call TRBD2 (6 bases). This CDR3 region has 14 residues. CDR1 is PRHDT, CDR2 FYEKMQ, per germline (reference sequence). V was pared by 5 bases and J by 7 bases, with 15 bases between. As DNA, the CDR3 is TGTGCCAGCAGCCCCCCAAGCGGAGGGAATGAGCAGTTCTTC. This translates into CASSPPSGGNEQFF.

A single count supports this clone. The chain combines TRBV7-9 with TRBJ2-5; 8 bases align to TRBD2. This CDR3 is built from 17 residues. V lost 3 bases, J lost 2 bases, and 11 bases stayed unmatched. Germline V gene data show CDR1 as SEHNR and CDR2 as FQNEAQ (reference sequence). CDR3 residues: CASSFGLAGRLQETQYF. CDR3 nucleotides: TGTGCCAGCAGCTTTGGGCTAGCGGGCCGACTGCAAGAGACCCAGTACTTC.

There are a few counts of this clone. V is TRBV11-2 and J is TRBJ2-7; D is uncertain. The CDR3 has 14 residues. In germline, CDR1 is SGHAT, CDR2 FQNNGV. V lost 0 bases to trimming and J lost 6 bases, with 12 bases between them. CDR3 protein: CASSLDPGPGEQYF. In DNA form, the CDR3 reads TGTGCCAGCAGCTTAGATCCTGGGCCAGGCGAGCAGTACTTC.

In its sample, this clone was seen once. The chain combines TRBV6-5 with TRBJ1-2; D uncertain. CDR1 MNHEY and CDR2 SVGAGI come from the germline V gene. The CDR3 has 14 amino acids. The V gene lost 7 bases and the J gene lost 7 bases, with 19 bases spanning the gap. Written as DNA, the CDR3 is TGTGCCAGCACCCCCTACGAGGGAGAGGTTGGCTACACCTTC. Amino acids: CASTPYEGEVGYTF.

The rearrangement links TRBV30 to TRBJ2-3; D remains ambiguous. Germline CDR1 and CDR2: GTSNPN and SVGIG (reference sequence). V was pared by 0 bases and J by 6 bases, with 13 bases between. CDR3 size: 14 residues. CDR3 region: CAWSVEASWDTQYF. The CDR3 DNA reads TGTGCCTGGAGTGTAGAGGCCTCATGGGATACGCAGTATTTT.

J is TRBJ2-7 and V is TRBV6-5; TRBD2 matches at 14 bases. The CDR3 length is 15 residues. Germline-derived CDR1 and CDR2 are MNHEY and SVGAGI. The V and J ends lost 2 bases and 5 bases, in that order; junction bases with no gene match: 2. CDR3 in DNA: TGTGCCAGCAGTTACCGGACTAGCGGGGGGAACGAGCAGTACTTC. It encodes CASSYRTSGGNEQYF.

The chain links TRBV10-3 to TRBJ2-7; 9 bases map to TRBD1. Germline V gene sequence: CDR1 ENHRY, CDR2 SYGVKD. V shed 10 bases and J 3 bases; nucleotides not matched to a gene: 4. The CDR3 is 12 residues long. CDR3 sequence reads: CATTTGGYEQYF. The CDR3 DNA reads TGTGCCACTACGACAGGGGGCTACGAGCAGTACTTC.

This clone was seen a single time. The genes are TRBV7-9 and TRBJ2-1; 10 nucleotides line up with TRBD2. Germline CDR1 is SEHNR and CDR2 is FQNEAQ (reference sequence). This CDR3 is 15 amino acids long. V lost 4 bases, J lost 3 bases, and 3 bases stayed unmatched. The CDR3 DNA follows: TGTGCCAGCAGCTCCGGGACTAGCGTCTACAATGAGCAGTTCTTC. Amino acid sequence: CASSSGTSVYNEQFF.

V is TRBV4-3 and J is TRBJ1-3; D is unclear. The CDR3 sequence is 16 residues long. CDR1 is LGHNA, CDR2 YSLEER, per germline. The V end was cut by 0 bases, the J end by 2 bases, with 11 bases between. The CDR3 DNA reads TGCGCCAGCAGCCAAGATACGCGGGCTACTGGAAACACCATATATTTT. Its translation: CASSQDTRATGNTIYF.

V gene TRBV21-1 combines with J gene TRBJ1-6; TRBD1, the table's D call, was not compared with the DNA. TRBV21-1 is a pseudogene. This CDR3 has 16 residues. The CDR3 region is CASSLWTGESNSPLHF. CDR3 coding DNA: TGTGCCAGCAGCCTTTGGACAGGGGAATCAAATTCACCCCTCCACTTT.

The rearrangement uses TRBV6-6 and TRBJ2-7; D possibly corresponds to TRBD1 (5 bases). CDR1 MNHNY and CDR2 SVGAGI come from the germline V gene (reference sequence). There are 16 residues in the CDR3. V was clipped by 2 bases and J by 3 bases, with 17 bases between them. Written as DNA, the CDR3 is TGTGCCAGCAGTTACGGTCCAGGGAAGTTACACTACGAGCAGTACTTC. Translated: CASSYGPGKLHYEQYF.

J is TRBJ2-7 and V is TRBV7-9; TRBD1 matches 8 bases. Germline CDR1 reads SEHNR; CDR2 reads FQNEAQ (reference sequence). V shed 5 bases, J shed 3 bases, and the junction held 9 bases outside the gene matches. The CDR3 loop spans 15 amino acids. The CDR3 DNA reads as TGTGCCAGCAGCGGGAGGACAGGGAATAACTACGAGCAGTACTTC. Its translation is CASSGRTGNNYEQYF.

V usage is TRBV27 and J usage is TRBJ2-1; D may be TRBD2 (6 bases). The V and J ends lost 4 bases and 4 bases respectively, with 14 bases between them. The CDR3 is 15 residues long. The germline gives CDR1 MNHEY, CDR2 SMNVEV (reference sequence). The CDR3 region has the DNA TGTGCCAGCAGTTACCGGGACTGGTCATACAATGAGCAGTTCTTC. This gives the protein CASSYRDWSYNEQFF.